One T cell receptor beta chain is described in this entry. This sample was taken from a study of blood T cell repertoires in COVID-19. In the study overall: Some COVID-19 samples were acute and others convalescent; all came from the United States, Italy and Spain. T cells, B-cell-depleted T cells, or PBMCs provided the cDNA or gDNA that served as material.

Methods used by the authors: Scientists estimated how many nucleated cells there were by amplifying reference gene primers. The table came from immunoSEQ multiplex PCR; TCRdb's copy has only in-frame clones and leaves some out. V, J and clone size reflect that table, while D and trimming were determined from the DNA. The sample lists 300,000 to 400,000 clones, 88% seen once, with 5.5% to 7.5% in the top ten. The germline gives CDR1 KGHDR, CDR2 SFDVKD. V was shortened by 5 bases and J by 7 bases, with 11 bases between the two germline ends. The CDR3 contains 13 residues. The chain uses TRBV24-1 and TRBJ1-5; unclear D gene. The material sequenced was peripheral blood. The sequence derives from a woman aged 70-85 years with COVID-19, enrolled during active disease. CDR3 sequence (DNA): TGTGCCACCAGTGGAAGCTCGTACCAGCCCCAGCATTTT. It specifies CATSGSSYQPQHF.